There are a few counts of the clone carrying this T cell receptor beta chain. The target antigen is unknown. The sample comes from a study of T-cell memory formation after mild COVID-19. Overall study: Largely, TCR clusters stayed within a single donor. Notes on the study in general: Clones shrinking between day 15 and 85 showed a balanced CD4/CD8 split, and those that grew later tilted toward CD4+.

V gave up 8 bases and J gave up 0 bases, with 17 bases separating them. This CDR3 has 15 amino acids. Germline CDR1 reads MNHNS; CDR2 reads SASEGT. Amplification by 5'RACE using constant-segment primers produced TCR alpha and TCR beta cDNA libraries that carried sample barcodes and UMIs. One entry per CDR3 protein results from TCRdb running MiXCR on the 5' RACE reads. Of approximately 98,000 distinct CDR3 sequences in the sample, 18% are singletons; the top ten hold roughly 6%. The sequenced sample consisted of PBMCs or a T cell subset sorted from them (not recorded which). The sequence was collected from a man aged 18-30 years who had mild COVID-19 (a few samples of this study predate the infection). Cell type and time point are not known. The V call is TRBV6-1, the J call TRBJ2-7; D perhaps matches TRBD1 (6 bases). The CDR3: CASHTTGLSSYEQYF. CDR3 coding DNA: TGTGCCAGCCACACGACAGGTTTGAGCTCCTACGAGCAGTACTTC.